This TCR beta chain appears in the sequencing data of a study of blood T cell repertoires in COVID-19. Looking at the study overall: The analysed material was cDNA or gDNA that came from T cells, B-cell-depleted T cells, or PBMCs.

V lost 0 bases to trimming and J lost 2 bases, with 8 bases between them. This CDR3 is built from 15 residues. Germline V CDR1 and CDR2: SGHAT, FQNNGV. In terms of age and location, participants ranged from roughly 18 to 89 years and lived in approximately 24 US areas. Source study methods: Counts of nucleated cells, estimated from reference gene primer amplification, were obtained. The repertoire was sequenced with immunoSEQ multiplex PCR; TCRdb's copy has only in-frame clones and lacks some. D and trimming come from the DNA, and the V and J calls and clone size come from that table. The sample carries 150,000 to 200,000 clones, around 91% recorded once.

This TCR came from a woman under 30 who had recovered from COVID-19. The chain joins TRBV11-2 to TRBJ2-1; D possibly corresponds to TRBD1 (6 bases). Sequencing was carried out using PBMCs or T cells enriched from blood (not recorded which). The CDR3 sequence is CASSLDRGTYNEQFF. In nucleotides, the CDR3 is TGTGCCAGCAGCTTAGACAGGGGTACCTACAATGAGCAGTTCTTC.